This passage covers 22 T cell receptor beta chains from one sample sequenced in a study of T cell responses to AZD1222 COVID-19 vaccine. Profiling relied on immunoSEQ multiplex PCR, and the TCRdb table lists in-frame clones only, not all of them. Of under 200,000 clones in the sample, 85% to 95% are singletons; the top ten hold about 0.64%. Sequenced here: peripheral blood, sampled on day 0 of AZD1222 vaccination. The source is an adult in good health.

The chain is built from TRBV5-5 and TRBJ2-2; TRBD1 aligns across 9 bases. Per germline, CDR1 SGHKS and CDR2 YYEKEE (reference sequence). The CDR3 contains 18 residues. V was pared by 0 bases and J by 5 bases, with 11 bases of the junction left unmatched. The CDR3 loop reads CASSLVPRGQGGTGELFF. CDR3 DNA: TGTGCCAGCAGCTTGGTTCCCAGGGGACAGGGAGGGACCGGGGAGCTGTTTTTT.

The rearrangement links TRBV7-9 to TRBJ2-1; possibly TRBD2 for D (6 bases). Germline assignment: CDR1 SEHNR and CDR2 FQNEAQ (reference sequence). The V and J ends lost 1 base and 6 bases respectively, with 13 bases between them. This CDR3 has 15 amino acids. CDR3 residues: CASSLDFQEGNEQFF. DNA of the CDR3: TGTGCCAGCAGCTTAGACTTCCAGGAGGGCAATGAGCAGTTCTTC.

Here the CDR3 reads CATLDPSGNTEAFF. DNA for the CDR3: TGTGCCACCCTGGACCCTTCGGGGAACACTGAAGCTTTCTTT. The rearrangement joins TRBV19 to TRBJ1-1; D remains unclear. Per the germline V gene, CDR1 is LNHDA and CDR2 is SQIVND (reference sequence). V gave up 10 bases and J gave up 1 base, with 16 bases separating them. There are 14 residues in the CDR3. Full variable domain (remainder filled in from reference TRBV19 and TRBJ1-1): DGGITQSPKYLFRKEGQNVTLSCEQNLNHDAMYWYRQDPGQGLRLIYYSQIVNDFQKGDIAEGYSVSREKKESFPLTVTSAQKNPTAFYLCATLDPSGNTEAFFGQGTRLTVV.

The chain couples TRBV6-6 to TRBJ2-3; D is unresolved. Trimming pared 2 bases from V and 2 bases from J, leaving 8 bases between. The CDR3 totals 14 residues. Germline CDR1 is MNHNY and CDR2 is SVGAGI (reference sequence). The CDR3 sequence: CASSYTVPTDTQYF. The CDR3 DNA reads TGTGCCAGCAGTTACACAGTACCCACAGATACGCAGTATTTT.

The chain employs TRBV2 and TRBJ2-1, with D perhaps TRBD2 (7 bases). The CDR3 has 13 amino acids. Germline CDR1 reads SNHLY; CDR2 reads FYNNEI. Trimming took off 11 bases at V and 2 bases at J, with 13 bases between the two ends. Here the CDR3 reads CAGGRGAYNEQFF. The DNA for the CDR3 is TGTGCCGGGGGCCGGGGGGCCTACAATGAGCAGTTCTTC.

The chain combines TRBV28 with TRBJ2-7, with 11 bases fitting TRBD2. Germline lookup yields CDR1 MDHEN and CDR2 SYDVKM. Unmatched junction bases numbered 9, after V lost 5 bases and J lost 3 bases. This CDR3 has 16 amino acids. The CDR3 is CASSLGLAEEGYEQYF. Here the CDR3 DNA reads TGTGCCAGCAGTCTGGGACTAGCGGAGGAGGGCTACGAGCAGTACTTC.

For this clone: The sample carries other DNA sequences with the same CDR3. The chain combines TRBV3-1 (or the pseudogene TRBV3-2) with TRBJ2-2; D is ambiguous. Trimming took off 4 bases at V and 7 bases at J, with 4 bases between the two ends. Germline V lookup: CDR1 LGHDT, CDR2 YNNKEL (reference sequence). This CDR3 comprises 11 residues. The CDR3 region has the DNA TGTGCCAGCAGCCCCGGCGGGGAGCTGTTTTTT. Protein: CASSPGGELFF.

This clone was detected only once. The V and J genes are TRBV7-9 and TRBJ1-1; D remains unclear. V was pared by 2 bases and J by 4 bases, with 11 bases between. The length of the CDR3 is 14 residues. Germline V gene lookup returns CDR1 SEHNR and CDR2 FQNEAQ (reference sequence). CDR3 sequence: CASSLNSEVTEAFF. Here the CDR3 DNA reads TGTGCCAGCAGCTTAAATTCCGAAGTCACTGAAGCTTTCTTT.

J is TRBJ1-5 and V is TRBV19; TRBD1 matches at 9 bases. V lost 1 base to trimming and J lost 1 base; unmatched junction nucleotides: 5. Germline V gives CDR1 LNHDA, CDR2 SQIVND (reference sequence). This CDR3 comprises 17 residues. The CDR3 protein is CASSIAGQGLSNQPQHF. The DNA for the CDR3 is TGTGCCAGTAGTATAGCGGGACAGGGCCTAAGCAATCAGCCCCAGCATTTT.

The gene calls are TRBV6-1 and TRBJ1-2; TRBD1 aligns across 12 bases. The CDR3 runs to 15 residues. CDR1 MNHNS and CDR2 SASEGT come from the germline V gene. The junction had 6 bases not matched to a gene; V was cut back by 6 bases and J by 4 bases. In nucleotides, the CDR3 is TGTGCCAGCAGCCTGAGGGACAGGGGGCGCTATGGCTACACCTTC. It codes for CASSLRDRGRYGYTF.

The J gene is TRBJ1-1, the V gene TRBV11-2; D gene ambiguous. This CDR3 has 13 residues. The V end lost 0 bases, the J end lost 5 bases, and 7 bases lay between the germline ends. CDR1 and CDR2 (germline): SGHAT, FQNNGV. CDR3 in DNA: TGTGCCAGCAGCTTAGAATTGAGAACTGAAGCTTTCTTT. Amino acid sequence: CASSLELRTEAFF.

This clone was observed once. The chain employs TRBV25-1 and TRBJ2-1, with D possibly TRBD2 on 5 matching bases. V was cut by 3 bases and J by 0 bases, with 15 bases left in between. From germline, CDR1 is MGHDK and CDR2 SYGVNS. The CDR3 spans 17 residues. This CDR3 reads CASSDPLVTSSYNEQFF. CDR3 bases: TGTGCCAGCAGTGACCCACTGGTAACTAGCTCCTACAATGAGCAGTTCTTC.

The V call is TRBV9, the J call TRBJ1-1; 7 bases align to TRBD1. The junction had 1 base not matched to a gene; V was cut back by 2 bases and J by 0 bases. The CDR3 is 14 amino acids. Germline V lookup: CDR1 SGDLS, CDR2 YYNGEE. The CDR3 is CASSVQGVNTEAFF. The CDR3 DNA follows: TGTGCCAGCAGCGTGCAGGGGGTGAACACTGAAGCTTTCTTT.

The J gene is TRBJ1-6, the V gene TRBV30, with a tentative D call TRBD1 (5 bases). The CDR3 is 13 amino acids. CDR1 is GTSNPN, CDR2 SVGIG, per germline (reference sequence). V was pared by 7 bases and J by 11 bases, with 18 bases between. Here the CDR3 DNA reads TGTGCCTTGGGGCGGGACCGGGGCCCACCCCTCCACTTT. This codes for CALGRDRGPPLHF.

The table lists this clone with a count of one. The CDR3 DNA is TGTGCCAGCAGCTTATACGAGGCCCAACCGAACACTGAAGCTTTCTTT. This gives the protein CASSLYEAQPNTEAFF. The chain employs TRBV7-8 and TRBJ1-1; D uncertain. In germline, CDR1 is SGHVS, CDR2 FQNEAQ. Trimming took 2 bases from V and 1 from J, leaving 14 bases between them. The CDR3 is 16 residues long.

The CDR3 sequence: CAWSVVAEAFF. DNA for the CDR3: TGTGCCTGGAGTGTAGTGGCAGAAGCTTTCTTT. V is TRBV30 and J is TRBJ1-1, with D unresolved. Trimming pared 0 bases from V and 8 bases from J, leaving 7 bases between. The germline V gene encodes CDR1 GTSNPN and CDR2 SVGIG (reference sequence). CDR3 length: 11 residues.

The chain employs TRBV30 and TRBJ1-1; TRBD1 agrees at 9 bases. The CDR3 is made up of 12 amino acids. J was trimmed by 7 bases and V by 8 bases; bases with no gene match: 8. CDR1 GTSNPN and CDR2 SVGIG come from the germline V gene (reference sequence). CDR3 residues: CAGDRVVGEAFF. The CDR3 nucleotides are TGTGCCGGGGACAGGGTTGTCGGTGAAGCTTTCTTT. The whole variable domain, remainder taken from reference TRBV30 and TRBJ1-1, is SQTIHQWPATLVQPVGSPLSLECTVEGTSNPNLYWYRQAAGRGLQLLFYSVGIGQISSEVPQNLSASRPQDRQFILSSKKLLLSDSGFYLCAGDRVVGEAFFGQGTRLTVV.

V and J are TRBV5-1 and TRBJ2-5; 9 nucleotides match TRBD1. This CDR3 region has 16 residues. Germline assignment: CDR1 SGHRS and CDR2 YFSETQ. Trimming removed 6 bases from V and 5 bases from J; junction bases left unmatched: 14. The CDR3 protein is CASKWGRDRVDETQYF. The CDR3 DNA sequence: TGCGCCAGCAAGTGGGGTAGGGACAGGGTCGATGAGACCCAGTACTTC.

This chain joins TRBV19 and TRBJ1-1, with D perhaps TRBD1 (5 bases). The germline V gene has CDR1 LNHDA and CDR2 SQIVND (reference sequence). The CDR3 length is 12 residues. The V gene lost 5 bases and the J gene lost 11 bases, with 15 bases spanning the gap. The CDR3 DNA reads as TGTGCCAGTAGTCGCATTGGGGCGGCGGCTTTCTTT. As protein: CASSRIGAAAFF.

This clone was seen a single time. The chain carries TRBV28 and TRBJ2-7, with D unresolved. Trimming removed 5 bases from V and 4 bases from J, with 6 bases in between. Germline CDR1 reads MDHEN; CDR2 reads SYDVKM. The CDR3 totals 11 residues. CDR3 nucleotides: TGTGCCAGCAGTCGCGAATACGAGCAGTACTTC. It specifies CASSREYEQYF.

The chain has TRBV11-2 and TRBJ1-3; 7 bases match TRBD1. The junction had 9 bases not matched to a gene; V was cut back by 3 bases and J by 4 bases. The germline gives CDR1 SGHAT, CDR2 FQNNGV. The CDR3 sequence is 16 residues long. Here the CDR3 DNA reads TGTGCCAGCAGCTTCGGAGGGGGCCTCTCCGGAAACACCATATATTTT. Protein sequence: CASSFGGGLSGNTIYF. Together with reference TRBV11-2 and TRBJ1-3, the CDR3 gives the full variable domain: EAGVAQSPRYKIIEKRQSVAFWCNPISGHATLYWYQQILGQGPKLLIQFQNNGVVDDSQLPKDRFSAERLKGVDSTLKIQPAKLEDSAVYLCASSFGGGLSGNTIYFGEGSWLTVV.

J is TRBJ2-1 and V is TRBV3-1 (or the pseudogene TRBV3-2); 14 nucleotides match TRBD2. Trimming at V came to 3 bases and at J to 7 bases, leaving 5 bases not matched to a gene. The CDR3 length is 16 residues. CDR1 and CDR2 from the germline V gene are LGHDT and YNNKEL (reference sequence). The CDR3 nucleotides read TGTGCCAGCAGCCACAGGACTAGCGGGAGGAAGAATGAGCAGTTCTTC. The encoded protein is CASSHRTSGRKNEQFF.